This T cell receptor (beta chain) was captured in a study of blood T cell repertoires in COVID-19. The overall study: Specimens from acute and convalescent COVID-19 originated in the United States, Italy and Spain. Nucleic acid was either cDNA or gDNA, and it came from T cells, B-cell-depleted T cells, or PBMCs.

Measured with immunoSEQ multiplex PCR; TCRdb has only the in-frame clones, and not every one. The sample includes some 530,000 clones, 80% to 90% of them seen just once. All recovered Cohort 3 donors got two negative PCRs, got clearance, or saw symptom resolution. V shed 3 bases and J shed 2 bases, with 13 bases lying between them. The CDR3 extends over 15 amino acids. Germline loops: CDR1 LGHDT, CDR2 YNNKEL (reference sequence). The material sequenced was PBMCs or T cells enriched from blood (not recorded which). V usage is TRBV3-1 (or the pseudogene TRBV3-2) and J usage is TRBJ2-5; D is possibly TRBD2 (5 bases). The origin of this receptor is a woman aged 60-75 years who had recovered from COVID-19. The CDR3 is CASSQGRPGQETQYF. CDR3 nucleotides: TGTGCCAGCAGCCAGGGTCGACCGGGGCAAGAGACCCAGTACTTC.